This TCR beta chain was profiled in a study of Ad26.COV2.S vaccination and SARS-CoV-2 variants. Whole-study context: A participant enrolled in the COV1001 Ad26.COV2.S trial arm provided the sample.

The V gene's germline CDR1 is SGHTA and CDR2 FQGNSA. V lost 5 bases to trimming and J lost 5 bases; unmatched junction nucleotides: 12. The CDR3 extends over 15 amino acids. In the case of this clone: As yet, its antigen is unknown.

Assay used: immunoSEQ multiplex PCR; TCRdb lists only in-frame clones, some missing. Of roughly 270,000 clones listed, over 75% were seen once; the top ten hold roughly 3.5%. Treatment defined: 15 to 20 received Ad26.COV2.S at low or high dose, single or two shots; about 5 received placebo; per-sample allocation not given. Sampling was performed 63 days after the first vaccine or placebo injection. Whoever gave the sample was an adult aged 18-55 years in Boston. General observations from the study: It was found that vaccine and placebo recipients had similar non-spike TCR breadth. From the TCR breadth and depth analyses, total T cell responses may have been underestimated.

The source material was peripheral blood, sampled in a trial of Ad26.COV2.S vaccine versus placebo. The gene calls are TRBV7-2 and TRBJ2-7; the match to TRBD2 covers 7 bases. This clonotype originated in a person between 18 and 60 years old who received the Ad26.COV2.S COVID-19 vaccine or a placebo. This CDR3 reads CASSPKAGEYHEQYF. The CDR3, as DNA: TGTGCCAGCAGCCCCAAGGCGGGGGAGTACCACGAGCAGTACTTC.